This T cell receptor beta chain comes out of a study of beta chain features in type 1 diabetes. At the level of the study: All samples together contributed almost 110,000,000 sorted cells for examination. Broader study findings: Across all four CD4+ subsets, people with type 1 diabetes showed modestly shorter TCRB CDR3s.

The CDR3 loop spans 15 amino acids. Germline values: CDR1 LNHDA, CDR2 SQIVND (reference sequence). Trimming took off 5 bases at V and 6 bases at J, with 16 bases between the two ends. This clone was counted a few times. Its antigen is currently unknown. All of the isolated RNA was reverse transcribed, so expressed TCRB transcripts were sequenced. This table comes from immunoSEQ multiplex PCR, and its TCRdb copy is limited to in-frame clones, with some not included. The table has about 900,000 clones, under 20% seen once. Heparinised blood was drawn once per donor, averaging roughly 120 mL. The authors obtained over 98% purity in all sorted populations.

This chain joins TRBV19 and TRBJ2-2, with TRBD1 as a possible D gene (5 bases). The material sequenced was naive CD4+ T cells from blood. This sequence was found in a woman in her late teens or twenties in good health. The CDR3 loop reads CASSAPGFRAGELFF. CDR3 nucleotides: TGTGCCAGTAGTGCCCCAGGGTTTCGGGCCGGGGAGCTGTTTTTT.